The next 32 T cell receptor beta chains were all read from a single sample in a study of immune heterogeneity within non-small cell lung tumors. Amplification of TCR beta CDR3 was performed by multiplex PCR with 32 V and 13 J primers. In TCRdb, the multiplex PCR reads were re-called with MiXCR into one record per CDR3 protein. The sample contains some 14,000 distinct CDR3 sequences, 28% of which appear only once. The starting template was genomic DNA from bulk tumor, roughly 610 ng per sample. During surgery, several far-apart biopsies were obtained from every primary tumor. Patients with untreated, newly diagnosed non-small cell lung cancer underwent curative surgery. The sequenced material came from lung tumor tissue. Receptor source: a man aged 35-49 years with non-small cell lung cancer.

By sample share, this clonotype is medium-sized (0.01 to 0.1%). This chain uses TRBV15 with TRBJ2-7; D gene uncertain. Trimming cost V 5 bases and J 3 bases, with 8 bases left between them. The CDR3 has 12 amino acids. The germline V gene encodes CDR1 LNHNV and CDR2 YYDKDF (reference sequence). CDR3 loop: CATSQDHYEQYF. For the CDR3, the DNA is TGTGCCACCAGCCAGGACCACTACGAGCAGTACTTC.

By its share, this clonotype is medium-sized. The chain recombines TRBV6-6 with TRBJ1-3; no clear D gene. V lost 2 bases and J 1 base, leaving 3 bases between the germline ends. In germline, CDR1 is MNHNY, CDR2 SVGAGI (reference sequence). The CDR3 has 13 amino acids. The CDR3 DNA follows: TGTGCCAGCAGTTACCTATCTGGAAACACCATATATTTT. Protein sequence: CASSYLSGNTIYF.

The rearrangement links TRBV3-1 to TRBJ2-1; D might be TRBD1 or TRBD2, each matching 5 bases. The CDR3 loop spans 18 amino acids. The V gene lost 4 bases and the J gene lost 0 bases, with 19 bases spanning the gap. Germline loops: CDR1 LGHDT, CDR2 YNNKEL (reference sequence). The CDR3 DNA reads as TGTGCCAGCAGCCCAAGGGACCGGGGCCAAAGCTCCTACAATGAGCAGTTCTTC. This sequence encodes CASSPRDRGQSSYNEQFF.

This chain links TRBV11-3 with TRBJ2-1; D gene uncertain. Germline assignment: CDR1 SGHNT and CDR2 YENEEA. The CDR3 sequence is 11 residues long. The V end was cut by 7 bases, the J end by 7 bases, with 8 bases between. CDR3 DNA: TGTGCCAGCACCCCGGGTAATGAGCAGTTCTTC. This gives the protein CASTPGNEQFF.

This chain joins TRBV4-1 and TRBJ1-3; the D is unclear. Germline assignment: CDR1 MGHRA and CDR2 YSYEKL. This CDR3 has 15 residues. V dropped 1 base and J dropped 4 bases, with 11 bases sitting between them. The CDR3 region is CASSQARTRGNTIYF. CDR3 in DNA: TGCGCCAGCAGCCAAGCCCGGACCAGGGGAAACACCATATATTTT.

Of note for this clonotype: A much larger clone lies one base from this, so it may be a read error. CDR3 loop: CAMSGTGNTDTQYF. The CDR3 nucleotides are TGTGCCATGTCCGGGACAGGGAACACAGATACGCAGTATTTT. The gene calls are TRBV10-3 and TRBJ2-3, with 9 bases fitting TRBD1. CDR1 and CDR2 (germline): ENHRY, SYGVKD. With 9 bases clipped from V and 2 bases from J, the junction kept 6 bases outside the gene matches. The CDR3 spans 14 residues.

Ten or more counts support this clonotype. The V call is TRBV6-4, the J call TRBJ2-3; 14 nucleotides match TRBD2. Germline V gene data show CDR1 as MRHNA and CDR2 as SNTAGT. The trim removed 0 bases at V and 4 bases at J, leaving 0 bases unmatched. CDR3 length: 16 residues. The CDR3 region is CASSDSGLAGADTQYF. CDR3 bases: TGTGCCAGCAGTGACTCGGGACTAGCGGGAGCAGATACGCAGTATTTT.

This clonotype was seen ten or more times. The J gene is TRBJ1-6, the V gene TRBV20-1; 9 nucleotides agree with TRBD1. Germline trimming cut 0 bases from V and 10 bases from J; bases unmatched to any gene: 7. The germline gives CDR1 DFQATT, CDR2 SNEGSKA (reference sequence). CDR3 length equals 15 residues. The CDR3 nucleotides read TGCAGTGCTAGAGATCTAAGGACAGGGGAATCACCCCTCCACTTT. Translating it yields CSARDLRTGESPLHF.

CDR3 amino acids: CSAGQSQETQYF. The CDR3 DNA reads as TGCAGTGCCGGACAGTCTCAAGAGACCCAGTACTTC. The genes are TRBV20-1 and TRBJ2-5; D is perhaps TRBD1 (6 bases). In germline, CDR1 is DFQATT, CDR2 SNEGSKA (reference sequence). Between the trimmed V and J ends, which lost 6 bases and 2 bases, there was a span of 10 bases. CDR3 length equals 12 residues.

This clonotype was recorded only once. Being one base from a much bigger clone, this may be a read error. This chain connects TRBV6-4 to TRBJ2-7; 9 bases line up with TRBD1. CDR1 and CDR2 from the germline V gene are MRHNA and SNTAGT. This CDR3 comprises 14 residues. CDR3 sequence reads: CASRTGGSPYEHYF. In DNA form, the CDR3 reads TGTGCCAGCAGGACAGGGGGGAGCCCCTACGAGCATTACTTC.

The chain has TRBV5-8 and TRBJ1-5; TRBD1 aligns across 7 bases. Unmatched junction bases numbered 1, after V lost 0 bases and J lost 1 base. This CDR3 is built from 15 residues. The germline CDR1 and CDR2 sequences are SGHTS and YDEGEE. The CDR3 coding sequence is TGTGCCAGCAGCTTGGGACAGGGCAGCAATCAGCCCCAGCATTTT. Translation: CASSLGQGSNQPQHF.

Many counts were recorded for this clonotype. CDR3 sequence (DNA): TGTGCCAGCAGCCAAGCAGGGACCCAGTACTTC. It encodes CASSQAGTQYF. The chain joins TRBV14 to TRBJ2-5; no firm D call. CDR1 and CDR2 (germline): SGHDN, FVKESK. V was clipped by 1 base and J by 7 bases, with 4 bases between them. CDR3 length: 11 residues.

By sample share, this clonotype is medium-sized. J is TRBJ1-1 and V is TRBV2; D is uncertain. Trimming removed 6 bases at V and 1 base at J, with 15 bases between. The germline V gene has CDR1 SNHLY and CDR2 FYNNEI. CDR3 size: 15 residues. CDR3 region: CASRVERTANTEAFF. Written as DNA, the CDR3 is TGTGCCAGCAGGGTGGAAAGGACGGCGAACACTGAAGCTTTCTTT.

This clonotype has only a few counts. The genes are TRBV3-1 and TRBJ1-1; TRBD1 is a possible D gene (5 bases). This CDR3 is 12 amino acids long. With 3 bases removed from V and 9 bases from J, the gap between germline ends came to 11 bases. Looked up from germline, CDR1 is LGHDT and CDR2 is YNNKEL (reference sequence). The CDR3 region has the DNA TGTGCCAGCAGCCAGGGGACGGGGAAAGCTTTCTTT. It specifies CASSQGTGKAFF.

The rearrangement links TRBV7-6 to TRBJ2-5; the match to TRBD2 covers 15 bases. From germline, CDR1 is SGHVS and CDR2 FNYEAQ. This CDR3 has 19 amino acids. V lost 3 bases to trimming and J lost 2 bases; unmatched junction nucleotides: 10. CDR3 loop: CASSLGGLAGGGRQETQYF. The CDR3 coding sequence is TGTGCCAGCAGCTTGGGGGGACTAGCGGGAGGAGGACGGCAAGAGACCCAGTACTTC.

On this clonotype: This could be a read error, since a much larger clone is one nucleotide away. The rearrangement uses TRBV6-1 and TRBJ2-7; the D call may be TRBD1 or TRBD2 (5 bases each). This CDR3 has 14 amino acids. Germline loops: CDR1 MNHNS, CDR2 SASEGT. V gave up 6 bases and J gave up 8 bases, with 20 bases separating them. CDR3 sequence: CASRSGADLPQQYF. CDR3 coding DNA: TGTGCCAGCAGATCCGGGGCGGATCTCCCTCAGCAGTACTTC.

As for this clonotype: This may come from a read error, since a much larger clone is one base off. The chain joins TRBV4-3 to TRBJ2-7, with D possibly TRBD1 on 5 matching bases. This CDR3 contains 15 residues. Germline V gene data show CDR1 as LGHNA and CDR2 as YSLEER. The CDR3 loop is CDSSQDYRSAYEQYF. CDR3 bases: TGCGACAGCAGCCAAGATTACAGGAGTGCCTACGAGCAGTACTTC.

This clonotype ranks as large (0.1 to 1%). The chain carries TRBV27 and TRBJ1-2, with D maybe TRBD1 (6 bases). CDR1 is MNHEY, CDR2 SMNVEV, per germline (reference sequence). The germline V and J ends were trimmed by 7 bases and 7 bases, with 19 bases remaining between them. This CDR3 region has 14 residues. CDR3 loop: CASKGLLGQIGYTF. The CDR3 DNA follows: TGTGCCAGCAAGGGTCTTCTCGGACAGATTGGCTACACCTTC.

The chain combines TRBV18 with TRBJ1-2, with D unresolved. The germline CDR1 and CDR2 sequences are KGHSH and LQKENI. V lost 1 base to trimming and J lost 8 bases, with 11 bases between them. This CDR3 spans 13 amino acids. This CDR3 reads CASSPQETGGYTF. CDR3 bases: TGTGCCAGCTCACCACAGGAAACTGGGGGCTACACCTTC.

In the case of this clonotype: Just one base apart from a much larger clone, this may be a read error. The chain has TRBV24-1 and TRBJ2-1, with a weak D call TRBD1 (6 bases). The CDR3 runs 14 residues. Per germline, CDR1 KGHDR and CDR2 SFDVKD. The CDR3 DNA reads TGTGTCACCAGTGGAACAGGGAATTACAATGAGCAGTTCTTC. Encoded protein: CVTSGTGNYNEQFF.

The chain links TRBV5-1 to TRBJ1-1; D gene uncertain. V was trimmed by 0 bases and J by 7 bases, leaving 13 bases between them. Germline CDR1 and CDR2: SGHRS and YFSETQ. CDR3 length: 14 amino acids. The CDR3 loop reads CASSLERLGDEAFF. Here the CDR3 DNA reads TGCGCCAGCAGCTTGGAGCGGTTGGGAGATGAAGCTTTCTTT.

The chain combines TRBV7-9 with TRBJ2-5; 15 bases match TRBD2. CDR1 and CDR2 (germline): SEHNR, FQNEAQ (reference sequence). V shed 5 bases and J 5 bases; nucleotides not matched to a gene: 12. The CDR3 runs 18 residues. The CDR3 coding sequence is TGTGCCAGCAGCCCTCCCGGACTAGCGGGAGGGCCAGGGGAGACCCAGTACTTC. Translated: CASSPPGLAGGPGETQYF.

This chain joins TRBV20-1 and TRBJ2-6, with D uncertain. This CDR3 has 15 residues. The germline V gene has CDR1 DFQATT and CDR2 SNEGSKA (reference sequence). Trimming removed 3 bases at V and 0 bases at J, with 9 bases between. The chain's CDR3 is CSARSEISGANVLTF. The DNA of the CDR3 is TGCAGTGCTAGGTCTGAAATCTCTGGGGCCAACGTCCTGACTTTC.

This clonotype is termed medium-sized. This rearrangement joins TRBV12-3 or TRBV12-4 to TRBJ2-1; TRBD2 aligns across 11 bases. V shed 6 bases and J 7 bases; nucleotides not matched to a gene: 8. The CDR3 runs 15 residues. The CDR3 DNA sequence: TGTGCCAGCAGATCTAGCGGGAGGCTAATAAATGAGCAGTTCTTC. Protein: CASRSSGRLINEQFF.

This clonotype was recorded a few times. The chain links TRBV6-1 to TRBJ1-1; D is unclear. Germline CDR1 and CDR2: MNHNS and SASEGT. The CDR3 runs 13 residues. Trimming took off 5 bases at V and 5 bases at J, with 12 bases between the two ends. CDR3 DNA: TGTGCCAGCAGTCGTCCGACGGGGACTGAAGCTTTCTTT. Translation gives CASSRPTGTEAFF.

About this clonotype itself: A much larger clone differs by one base, so this may be a read error. V is TRBV11-3 and J is TRBJ2-7, with TRBD2 identical over 9 bases. This CDR3 region has 15 residues. The germline gives CDR1 SGHNT, CDR2 YENEEA. V lost 7 bases to trimming and J lost 7 bases; unmatched junction nucleotides: 14. The DNA for the CDR3 is TGTGCCAGCACTCCGAAGGCGGGAGGGCCAGAAGAGCAGTACTTC. Amino acid sequence: CASTPKAGGPEEQYF.

In its sample, this clonotype ranks as medium-sized. The rearrangement links TRBV19 to TRBJ1-6; 9 bases fit TRBD1. The germline gives CDR1 LNHDA, CDR2 SQIVND (reference sequence). CDR3 length: 13 amino acids. Trimming removed 6 bases from V and 10 bases from J; junction bases left unmatched: 4. CDR3 bases: TGTGCCAGTAGGGGACAGGGTTGGTCACCCCTCCACTTT. Its translation is CASRGQGWSPLHF.

This clonotype was observed at least ten times. V and J are TRBV4-1 and TRBJ1-6, with 9 nucleotides matching TRBD1. The CDR3 totals 17 residues. The junction had 3 bases not matched to a gene; V was cut back by 3 bases and J by 0 bases. Per germline, CDR1 MGHRA and CDR2 YSYEKL. CDR3 sequence reads: CASSHRDRDSYNSPLHF. The DNA for the CDR3 is TGCGCCAGCAGCCATCGGGACAGGGACTCCTATAATTCACCCCTCCACTTT.

As regards this clonotype: A much larger clone is a single base away; this may be a read error. The CDR3: CASRLEGTGGFYEQFF. The CDR3 nucleotides read TGTGCCAGCAGATTAGAAGGGACAGGGGGCTTCTATGAGCAGTTCTTC. The gene calls are TRBV11-3 and TRBJ2-1, with TRBD1 matching 12 bases. The CDR3 sequence is 16 residues long. Germline loops: CDR1 SGHNT, CDR2 YENEEA.

Many counts were recorded for this clonotype. This CDR3 reads CASSEDRENHGYTF. CDR3 bases: TGCGCCAGCAGCGAAGACAGGGAGAATCACGGCTACACCTTC. This chain uses TRBV5-1 with TRBJ1-2; 7 nucleotides agree with TRBD1. The germline V gene has CDR1 SGHRS and CDR2 YFSETQ. The trim removed 4 bases at V and 8 bases at J, leaving 11 bases unmatched. This CDR3 spans 14 amino acids.

This clonotype was seen only a few times. The chain combines TRBV4-2 with TRBJ2-4, with D uncertain. The CDR3 consists of 14 residues. The germline V gene encodes CDR1 LGHNA and CDR2 YNFKEQ. Trimming shortened V by 1 base and J by 7 bases, and 11 bases separated the two germline ends. CDR3 residues: CASSQAGFSNIQYF. The DNA of the CDR3 is TGTGCCAGCAGCCAAGCTGGGTTTAGCAACATTCAGTACTTC.

This clonotype is deemed medium-sized. The chain carries TRBV2 and TRBJ1-2, with D perhaps matching TRBD1 (6 bases). Between the trimmed V and J ends, which lost 2 bases and 8 bases, there was a span of 15 bases. Germline values: CDR1 SNHLY, CDR2 FYNNEI. This CDR3 comprises 14 residues. As DNA, the CDR3 is TGTGCCAGCAGTGAAAACAGGGTGGGTTACGGCTACACCTTC. Encoded protein: CASSENRVGYGYTF.